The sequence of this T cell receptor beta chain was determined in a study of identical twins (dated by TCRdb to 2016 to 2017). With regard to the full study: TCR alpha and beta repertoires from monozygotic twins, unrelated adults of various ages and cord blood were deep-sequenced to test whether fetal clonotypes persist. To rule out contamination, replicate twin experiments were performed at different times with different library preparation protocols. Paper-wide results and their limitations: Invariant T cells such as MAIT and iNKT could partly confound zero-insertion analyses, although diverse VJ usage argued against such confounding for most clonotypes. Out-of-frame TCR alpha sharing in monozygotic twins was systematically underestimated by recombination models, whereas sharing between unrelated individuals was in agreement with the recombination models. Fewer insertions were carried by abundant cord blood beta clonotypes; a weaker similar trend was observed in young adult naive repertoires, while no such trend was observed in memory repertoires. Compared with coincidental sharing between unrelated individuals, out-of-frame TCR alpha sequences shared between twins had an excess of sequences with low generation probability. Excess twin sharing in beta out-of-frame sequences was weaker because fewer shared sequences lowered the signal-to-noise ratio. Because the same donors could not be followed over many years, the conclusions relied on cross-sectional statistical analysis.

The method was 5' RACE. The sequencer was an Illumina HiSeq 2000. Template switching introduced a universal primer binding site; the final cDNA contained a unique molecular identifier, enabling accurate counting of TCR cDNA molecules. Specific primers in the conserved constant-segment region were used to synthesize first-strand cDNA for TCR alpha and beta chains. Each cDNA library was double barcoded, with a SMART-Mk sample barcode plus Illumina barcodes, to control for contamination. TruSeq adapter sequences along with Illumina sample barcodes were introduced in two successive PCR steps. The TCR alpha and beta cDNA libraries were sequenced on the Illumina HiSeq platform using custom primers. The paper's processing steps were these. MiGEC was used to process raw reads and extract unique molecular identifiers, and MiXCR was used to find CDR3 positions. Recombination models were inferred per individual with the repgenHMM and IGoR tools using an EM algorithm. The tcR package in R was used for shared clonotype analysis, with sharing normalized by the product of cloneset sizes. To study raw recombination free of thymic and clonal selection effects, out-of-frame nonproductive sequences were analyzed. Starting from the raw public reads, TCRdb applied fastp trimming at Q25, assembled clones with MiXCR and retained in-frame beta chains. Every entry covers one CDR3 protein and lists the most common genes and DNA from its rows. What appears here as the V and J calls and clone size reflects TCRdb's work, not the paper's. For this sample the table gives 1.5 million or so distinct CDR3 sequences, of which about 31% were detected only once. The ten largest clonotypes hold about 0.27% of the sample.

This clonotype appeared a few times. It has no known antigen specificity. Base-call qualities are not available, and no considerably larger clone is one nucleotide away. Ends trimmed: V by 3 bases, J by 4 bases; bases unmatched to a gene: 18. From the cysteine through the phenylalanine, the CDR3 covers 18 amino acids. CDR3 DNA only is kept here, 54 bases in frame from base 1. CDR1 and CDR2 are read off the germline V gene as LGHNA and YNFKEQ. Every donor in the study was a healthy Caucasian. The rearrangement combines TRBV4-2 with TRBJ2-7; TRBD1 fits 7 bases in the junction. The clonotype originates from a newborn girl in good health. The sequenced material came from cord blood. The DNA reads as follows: TGTGCCAGCAGCCATCGAAGGGGGACAGAGGATAACCTATACGAGCAGTACTTC. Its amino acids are CASSHRRGTEDNLYEQYF.